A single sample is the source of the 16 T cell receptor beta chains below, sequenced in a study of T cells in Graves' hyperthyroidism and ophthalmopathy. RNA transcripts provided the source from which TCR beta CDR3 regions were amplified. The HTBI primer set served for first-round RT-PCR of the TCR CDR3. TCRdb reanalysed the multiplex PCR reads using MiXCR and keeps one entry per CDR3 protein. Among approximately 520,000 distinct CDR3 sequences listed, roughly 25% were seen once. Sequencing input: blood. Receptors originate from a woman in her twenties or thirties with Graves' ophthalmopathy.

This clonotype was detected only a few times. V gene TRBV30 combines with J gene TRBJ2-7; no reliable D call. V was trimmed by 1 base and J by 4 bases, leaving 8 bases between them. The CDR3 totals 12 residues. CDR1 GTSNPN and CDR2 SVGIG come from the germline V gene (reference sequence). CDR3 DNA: TGTGCCTGGAGTGCTACAGATTACGAGCAGTACTTC. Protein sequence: CAWSATDYEQYF.

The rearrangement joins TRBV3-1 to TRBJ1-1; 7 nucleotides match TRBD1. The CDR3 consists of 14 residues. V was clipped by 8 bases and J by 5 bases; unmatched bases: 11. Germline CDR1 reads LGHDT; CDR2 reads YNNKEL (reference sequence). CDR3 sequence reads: CASQDRARSTEAFF. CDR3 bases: TGTGCCAGCCAAGACAGGGCCAGGAGTACTGAAGCTTTCTTT.

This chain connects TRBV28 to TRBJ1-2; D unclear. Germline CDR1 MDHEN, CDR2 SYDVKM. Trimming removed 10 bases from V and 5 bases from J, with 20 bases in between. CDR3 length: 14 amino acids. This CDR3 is CAMSTGSGYYGYTF. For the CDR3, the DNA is TGTGCCATGTCGACCGGGTCGGGGTATTATGGCTACACCTTC.

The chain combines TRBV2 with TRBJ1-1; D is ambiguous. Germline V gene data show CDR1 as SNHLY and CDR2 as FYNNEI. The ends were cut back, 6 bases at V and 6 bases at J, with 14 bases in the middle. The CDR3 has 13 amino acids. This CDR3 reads CASSDDGLAEAFF. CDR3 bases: TGTGCCAGCAGCGACGACGGGCTGGCTGAAGCTTTCTTT.

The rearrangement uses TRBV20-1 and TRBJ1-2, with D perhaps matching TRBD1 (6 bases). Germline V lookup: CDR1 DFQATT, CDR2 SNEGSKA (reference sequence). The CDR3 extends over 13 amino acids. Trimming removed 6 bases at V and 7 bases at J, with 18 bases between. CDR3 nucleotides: TGCAGTGCAGAGGGGGGCAGGGGAAGTGGCTACACCTTC. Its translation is CSAEGGRGSGYTF.

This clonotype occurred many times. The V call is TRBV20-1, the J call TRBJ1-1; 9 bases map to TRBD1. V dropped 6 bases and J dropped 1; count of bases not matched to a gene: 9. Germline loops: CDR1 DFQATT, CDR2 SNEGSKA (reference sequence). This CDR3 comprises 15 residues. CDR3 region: CSAAINRGPNTEAFF. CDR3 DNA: TGCAGTGCCGCAATTAACAGGGGGCCGAACACTGAAGCTTTCTTT.

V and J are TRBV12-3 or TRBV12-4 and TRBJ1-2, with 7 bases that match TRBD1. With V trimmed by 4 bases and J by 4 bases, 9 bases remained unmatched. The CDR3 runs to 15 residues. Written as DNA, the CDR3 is TGTGCCAGCAGTTCGGACAGGCAGCGGGGCTATGGCTACACCTTC. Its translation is CASSSDRQRGYGYTF.

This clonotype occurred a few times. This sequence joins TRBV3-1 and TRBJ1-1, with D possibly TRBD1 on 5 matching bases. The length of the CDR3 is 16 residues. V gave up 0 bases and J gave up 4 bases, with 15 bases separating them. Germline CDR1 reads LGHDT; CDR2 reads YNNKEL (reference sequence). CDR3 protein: CASSQDRGRAATEAFF. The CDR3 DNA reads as TGTGCCAGCAGCCAAGATAGGGGAAGGGCCGCCACTGAAGCTTTCTTT.

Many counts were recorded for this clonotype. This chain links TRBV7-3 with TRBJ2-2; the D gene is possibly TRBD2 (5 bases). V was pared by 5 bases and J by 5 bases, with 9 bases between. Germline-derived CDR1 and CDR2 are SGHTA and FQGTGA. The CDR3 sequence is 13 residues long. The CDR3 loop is CASSTGFTGELFF. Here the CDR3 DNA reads TGTGCCAGCAGCACGGGATTTACCGGGGAGCTGTTTTTT.

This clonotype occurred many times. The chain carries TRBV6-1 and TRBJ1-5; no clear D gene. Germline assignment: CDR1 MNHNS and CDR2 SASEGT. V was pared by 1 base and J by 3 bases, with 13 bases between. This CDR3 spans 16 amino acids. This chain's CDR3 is CASSEDWVENNQPQHF. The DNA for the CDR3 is TGTGCCAGCAGTGAAGATTGGGTGGAGAACAATCAGCCCCAGCATTTT.

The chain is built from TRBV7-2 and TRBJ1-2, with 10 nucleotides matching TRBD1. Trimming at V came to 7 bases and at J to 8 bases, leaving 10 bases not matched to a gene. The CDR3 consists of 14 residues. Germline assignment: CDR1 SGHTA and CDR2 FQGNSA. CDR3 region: CASTQTGGEYGYTF. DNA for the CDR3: TGTGCCAGCACCCAGACAGGGGGCGAATACGGCTACACCTTC.

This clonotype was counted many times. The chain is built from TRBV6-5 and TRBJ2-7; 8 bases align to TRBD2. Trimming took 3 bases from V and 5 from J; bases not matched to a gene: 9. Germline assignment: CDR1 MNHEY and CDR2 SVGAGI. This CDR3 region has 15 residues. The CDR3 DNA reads TGTGCCAGCAGTTATCCCGGGGGGGCATTCGACGAGCAGTACTTC. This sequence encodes CASSYPGGAFDEQYF.

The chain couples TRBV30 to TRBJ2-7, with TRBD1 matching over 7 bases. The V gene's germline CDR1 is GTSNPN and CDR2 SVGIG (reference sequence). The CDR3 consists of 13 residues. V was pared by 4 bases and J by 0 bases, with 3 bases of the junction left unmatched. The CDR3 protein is CAWTGTVSYEQYF. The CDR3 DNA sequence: TGTGCCTGGACCGGGACAGTCTCCTACGAGCAGTACTTC.

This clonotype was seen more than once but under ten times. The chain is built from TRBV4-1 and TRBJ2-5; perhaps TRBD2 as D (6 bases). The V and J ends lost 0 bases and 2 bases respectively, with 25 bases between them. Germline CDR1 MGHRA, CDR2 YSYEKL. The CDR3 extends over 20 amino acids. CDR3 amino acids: CASSQDLHDAGRRPQETQYF. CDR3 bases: TGCGCCAGCAGCCAAGATCTCCACGATGCGGGACGGAGGCCTCAAGAGACCCAGTACTTC.

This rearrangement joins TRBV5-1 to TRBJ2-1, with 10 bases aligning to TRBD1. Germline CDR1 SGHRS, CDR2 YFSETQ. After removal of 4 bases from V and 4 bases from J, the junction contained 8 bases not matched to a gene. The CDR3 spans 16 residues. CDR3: CASSTTTGGAYNEQFF. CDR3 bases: TGCGCCAGCAGCACCACGACAGGGGGCGCTTACAATGAGCAGTTCTTC.

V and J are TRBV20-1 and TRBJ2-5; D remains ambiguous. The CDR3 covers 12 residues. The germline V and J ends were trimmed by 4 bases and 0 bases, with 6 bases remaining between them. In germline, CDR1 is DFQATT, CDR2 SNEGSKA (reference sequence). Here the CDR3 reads CSAMKDQETQYF. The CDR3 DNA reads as TGCAGTGCTATGAAGGACCAAGAGACCCAGTACTTC.